The present TCR beta chain was sequenced within a study of T cells in Graves' hyperthyroidism and ophthalmopathy. The length of the CDR3 is 15 residues. Per germline, CDR1 MDHEN and CDR2 SYDVKM. Trimming at V came to 6 bases and at J to 4 bases, leaving 6 bases not matched to a gene. Authors of the study amplified TCR beta CDR3 regions from RNA transcripts. The HTBI set primed first-round TCR CDR3 RT-PCR. One entry per CDR3 protein, called by TCRdb with MiXCR from the multiplex PCR reads. The table has approximately 610,000 distinct CDR3 sequences, under 15% seen once. The rearrangement joins TRBV28 to TRBJ2-2; 9 bases are shared with TRBD2. Sequences were obtained from blood. The receptor was derived from a woman aged 40 to 50 with Graves' ophthalmopathy. CDR3 coding DNA: TGTGCCAGCAGAGGCGGGGGGGTGGGCACCGGGGAGCTGTTTTTT. This translates into CASRGGGVGTGELFF.